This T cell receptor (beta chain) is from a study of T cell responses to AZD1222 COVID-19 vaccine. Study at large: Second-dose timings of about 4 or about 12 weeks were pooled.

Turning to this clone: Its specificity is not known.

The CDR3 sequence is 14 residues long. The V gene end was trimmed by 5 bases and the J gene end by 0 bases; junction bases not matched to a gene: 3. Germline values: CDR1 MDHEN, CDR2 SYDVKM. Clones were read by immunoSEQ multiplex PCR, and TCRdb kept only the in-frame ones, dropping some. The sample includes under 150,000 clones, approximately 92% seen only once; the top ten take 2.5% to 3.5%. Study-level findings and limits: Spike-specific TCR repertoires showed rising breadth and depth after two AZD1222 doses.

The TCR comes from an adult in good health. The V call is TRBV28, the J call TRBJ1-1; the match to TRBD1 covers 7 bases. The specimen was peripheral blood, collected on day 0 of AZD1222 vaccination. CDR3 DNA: TGTGCCAGCAGTGGACAGGCCGTGAACACTGAAGCTTTCTTT. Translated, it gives CASSGQAVNTEAFF.